The clone carrying this T cell receptor (beta chain) was observed at least ten times. Its antigen is unknown. Trimming left V 4 bases short and J 1 base short, with 7 bases between. Germline values: CDR1 KGHSH, CDR2 LQKENI. CDR3 length: 13 amino acids. This sample stems from a study of prognosis after radiotherapy for stage I lung cancer. As for the study in general: All of the patients with non-small cell lung cancer, including more than five who had refused surgery, were considered to be medically inoperable. Radiotherapy used SBRT, divided into 3 to 5 fractions and reaching a biologically effective dose of at least 100 Gy.

The study, taken as a whole, reports: Lower Shannon entropy values were found after stereotactic body radiation therapy in patients who developed distant metastases.

Genomic DNA was the source, and TCR beta CDR3 was amplified from it by two-round multiplex PCR. First-round PCR employed TRBV- and TRBJ-specific primers for each gene. TCRdb ran MiXCR on the multiplex PCR reads and lists one entry per CDR3 protein. The table shows about 14,000 distinct CDR3 sequences, with just under 30% occurring only once. This sample comprised PBMCs, obtained before or after stereotactic body radiation therapy (not recorded which). This clonotype originated in a donor over 45 with non-small cell lung cancer. This sequence joins TRBV18 and TRBJ1-1, with D hard to call. The CDR3 loop is CASSRTPNTEAFF. The CDR3 coding sequence is TGTGCCAGCTCACGTACTCCGAACACTGAAGCTTTCTTT. The full variable domain, its missing parts supplied by reference TRBV18 and TRBJ1-1, is NAGVMQNPRHLVRRRGQEARLRCSPMKGHSHVYWYRQLPEEGLKFMVYLQKENIIDESGMPKERFSAEFPKEGPSILRIQQVVRGDSAAYFCASSRTPNTEAFFGQGTRLTVV.